The 3 T cell receptor beta chains given below trace back to one sample, sequenced in a study of beta chain features in type 1 diabetes. Sequenced material consisted of expressed TCRB transcripts (all of the isolated RNA was reverse transcribed). Generated by immunoSEQ multiplex PCR, the TCRdb table keeps only in-frame clones and is missing some. The sample carries some 700,000 clones, roughly 13% recorded once. No antigen is known for these receptors. Study-wide results and limits: TCRB CDR3s were moderately but significantly shorter in Type 1 diabetes patients in all four CD4+ subsets.

The material sequenced was naive CD4+ T cells from blood. Receptors were obtained from a young man with type 1 diabetes.

The CDR3 bases are TGCGCCAGCAGCCTCCGACAGGGTCAGCCCCATACGCAGTATTTT. Protein sequence: CASSLRQGQPHTQYF. The V gene is TRBV4-1, the J gene TRBJ2-3, with 7 bases lining up with TRBD1. The germline gives CDR1 MGHRA, CDR2 YSYEKL. Germline trimming cut 4 bases from V and 7 bases from J; bases unmatched to any gene: 11. The CDR3 runs to 15 residues.

This clone was picked up a small number of times. The V call is TRBV5-4, the J call TRBJ2-5; TRBD2 matches 8 bases. The V gene's germline CDR1 is SGHNT and CDR2 YYREEE (reference sequence). Trimming took 4 bases from V and 5 from J; bases not matched to a gene: 13. The CDR3 has 16 residues. The CDR3 DNA sequence: TGTGCCAGCAGCCCCGCCCAAAAGCGGGGGATGGAGACCCAGTACTTC. It codes for CASSPAQKRGMETQYF.

This clone has a handful of counts. The chain employs TRBV2 and TRBJ2-1, with no clear D. This CDR3 contains 13 residues. CDR1 and CDR2 (germline): SNHLY, FYNNEI. Trimming cost V 6 bases and J 6 bases, with 12 bases left between them. The chain's CDR3 is CASRLSEINEQFF. For the CDR3, the DNA is TGTGCCAGCAGGCTAAGTGAGATCAATGAGCAGTTCTTC.